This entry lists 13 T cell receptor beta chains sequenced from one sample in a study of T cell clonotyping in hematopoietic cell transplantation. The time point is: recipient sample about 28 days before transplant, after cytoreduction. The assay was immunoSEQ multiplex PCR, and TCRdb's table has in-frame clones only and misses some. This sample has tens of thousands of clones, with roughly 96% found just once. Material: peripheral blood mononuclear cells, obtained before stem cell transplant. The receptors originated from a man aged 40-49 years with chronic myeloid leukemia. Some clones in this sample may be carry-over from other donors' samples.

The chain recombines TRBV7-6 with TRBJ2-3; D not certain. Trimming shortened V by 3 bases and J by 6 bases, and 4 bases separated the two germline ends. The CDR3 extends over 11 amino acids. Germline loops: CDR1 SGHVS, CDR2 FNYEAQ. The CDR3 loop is CASSFSDTQYF. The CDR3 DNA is TGTGCCAGCAGCTTTTCCGATACGCAGTATTTT.

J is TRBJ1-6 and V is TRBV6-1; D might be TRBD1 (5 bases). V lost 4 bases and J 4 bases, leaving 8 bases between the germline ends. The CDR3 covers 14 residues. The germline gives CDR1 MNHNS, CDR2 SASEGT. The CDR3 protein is CASSVGVYNSPLHF. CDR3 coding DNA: TGTGCCAGCAGTGTAGGGGTGTATAATTCACCCCTCCACTTT.

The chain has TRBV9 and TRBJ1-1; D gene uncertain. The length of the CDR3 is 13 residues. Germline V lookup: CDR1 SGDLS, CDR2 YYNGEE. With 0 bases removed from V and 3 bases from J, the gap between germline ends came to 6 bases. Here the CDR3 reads CASSVGVYTEAFF. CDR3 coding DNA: TGTGCCAGCAGCGTAGGGGTATACACTGAAGCTTTCTTT.

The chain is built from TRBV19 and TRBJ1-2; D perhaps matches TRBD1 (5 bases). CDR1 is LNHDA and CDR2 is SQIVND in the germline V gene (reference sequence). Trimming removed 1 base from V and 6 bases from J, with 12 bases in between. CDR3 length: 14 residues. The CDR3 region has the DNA TGTGCCAGTAGTATAGGAGCAGGGACTCATGGCTACACCTTC. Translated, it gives CASSIGAGTHGYTF.

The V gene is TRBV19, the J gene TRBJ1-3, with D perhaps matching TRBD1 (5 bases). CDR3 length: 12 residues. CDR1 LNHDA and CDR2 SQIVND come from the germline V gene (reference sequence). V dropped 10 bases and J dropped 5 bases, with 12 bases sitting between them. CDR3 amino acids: CATEGNRNTIYF. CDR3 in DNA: TGTGCCACCGAGGGGAACCGAAACACCATATATTTT.

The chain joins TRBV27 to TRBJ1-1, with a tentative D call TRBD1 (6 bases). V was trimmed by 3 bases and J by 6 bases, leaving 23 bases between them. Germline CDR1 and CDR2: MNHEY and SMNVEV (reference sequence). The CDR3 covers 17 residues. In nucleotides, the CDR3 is TGTGCCAGCAGTTTCTTGACAGGACGAGTTGGGGGGGCTGAAGCTTTCTTT. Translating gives CASSFLTGRVGGAEAFF.

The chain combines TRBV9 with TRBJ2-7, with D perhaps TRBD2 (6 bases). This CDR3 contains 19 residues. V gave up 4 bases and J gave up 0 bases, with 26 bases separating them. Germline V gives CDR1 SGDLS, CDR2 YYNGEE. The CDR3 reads CASSSEGGGRTLSSYEQYF. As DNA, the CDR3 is TGTGCCAGCAGCTCAGAGGGAGGTGGGAGAACATTGAGCTCCTACGAGCAGTACTTC.

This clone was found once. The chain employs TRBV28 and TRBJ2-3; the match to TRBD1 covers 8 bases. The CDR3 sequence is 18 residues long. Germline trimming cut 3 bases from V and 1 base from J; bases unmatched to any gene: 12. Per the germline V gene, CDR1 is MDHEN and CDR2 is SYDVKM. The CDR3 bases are TGTGCCAGCAGTTTGGGACGGACCGGGACAGGAGGCACAGATACGCAGTATTTT. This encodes CASSLGRTGTGGTDTQYF.

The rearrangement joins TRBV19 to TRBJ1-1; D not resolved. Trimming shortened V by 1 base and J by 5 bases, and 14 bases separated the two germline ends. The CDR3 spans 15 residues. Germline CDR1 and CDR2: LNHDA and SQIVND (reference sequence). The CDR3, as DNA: TGTGCCAGTAGTATAGCGGGCACTCCGGGGACTGAAGCTTTCTTT. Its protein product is CASSIAGTPGTEAFF.

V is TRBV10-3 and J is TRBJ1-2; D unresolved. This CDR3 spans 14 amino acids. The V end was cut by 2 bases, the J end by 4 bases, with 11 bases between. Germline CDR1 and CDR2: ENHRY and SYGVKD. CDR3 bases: TGTGCCATCAGTGAGCCCCGAACCCCCTATGGCTACACCTTC. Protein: CAISEPRTPYGYTF.

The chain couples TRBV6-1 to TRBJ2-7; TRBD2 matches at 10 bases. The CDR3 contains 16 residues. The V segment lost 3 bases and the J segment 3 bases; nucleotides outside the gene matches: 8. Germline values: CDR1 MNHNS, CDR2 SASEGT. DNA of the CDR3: TGTGCCAGCAGTGAGATAGCGGGGGGCCTCAGCTACGAGCAGTACTTC. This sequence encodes CASSEIAGGLSYEQYF.

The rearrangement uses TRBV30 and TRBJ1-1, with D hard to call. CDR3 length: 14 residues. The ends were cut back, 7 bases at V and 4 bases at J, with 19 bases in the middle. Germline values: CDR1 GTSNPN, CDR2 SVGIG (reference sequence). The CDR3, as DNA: TGTGCCTCTCCTCGGACCGAGCGAATCACTGAAGCTTTCTTT. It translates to CASPRTERITEAFF.

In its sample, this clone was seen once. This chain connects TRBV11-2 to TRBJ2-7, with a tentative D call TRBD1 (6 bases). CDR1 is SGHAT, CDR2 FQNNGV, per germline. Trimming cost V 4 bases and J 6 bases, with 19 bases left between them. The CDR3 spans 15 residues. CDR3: CASSSLGAWVPEQYF. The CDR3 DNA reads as TGTGCCAGCAGCTCCCTGGGGGCCTGGGTCCCCGAGCAGTACTTC. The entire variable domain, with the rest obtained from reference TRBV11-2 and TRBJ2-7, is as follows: EAGVAQSPRYKIIEKRQSVAFWCNPISGHATLYWYQQILGQGPKLLIQFQNNGVVDDSQLPKDRFSAERLKGVDSTLKIQPAKLEDSAVYLCASSSLGAWVPEQYFGPGTRLTVT.